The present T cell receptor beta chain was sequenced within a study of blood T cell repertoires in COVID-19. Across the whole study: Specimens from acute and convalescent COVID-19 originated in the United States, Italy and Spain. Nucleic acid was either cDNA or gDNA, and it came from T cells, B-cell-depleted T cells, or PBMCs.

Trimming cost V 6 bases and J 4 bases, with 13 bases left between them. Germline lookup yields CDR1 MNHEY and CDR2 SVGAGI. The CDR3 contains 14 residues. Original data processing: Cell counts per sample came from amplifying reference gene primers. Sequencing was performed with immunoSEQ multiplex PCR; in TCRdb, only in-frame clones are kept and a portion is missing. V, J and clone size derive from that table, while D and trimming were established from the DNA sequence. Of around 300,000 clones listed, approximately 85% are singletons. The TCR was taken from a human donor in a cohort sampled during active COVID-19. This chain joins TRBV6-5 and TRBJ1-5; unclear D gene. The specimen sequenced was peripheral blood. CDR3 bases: TGTGCCAGCAGCGTCCCTTCCGGGAATCAGCCCCAGCATTTT. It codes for CASSVPSGNQPQHF.